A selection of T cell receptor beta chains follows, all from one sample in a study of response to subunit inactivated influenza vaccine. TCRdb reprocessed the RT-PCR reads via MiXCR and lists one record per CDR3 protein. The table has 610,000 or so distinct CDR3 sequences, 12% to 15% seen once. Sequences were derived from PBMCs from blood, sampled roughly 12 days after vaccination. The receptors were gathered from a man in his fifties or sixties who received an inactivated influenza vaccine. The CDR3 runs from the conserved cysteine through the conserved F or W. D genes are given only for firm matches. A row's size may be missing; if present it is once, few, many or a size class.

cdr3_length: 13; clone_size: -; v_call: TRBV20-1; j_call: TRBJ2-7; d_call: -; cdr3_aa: CSAVGSAYYEQYF; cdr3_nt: TGCAGTGCCGTAGGATCCGCGTACTACGAGCAGTACTTC
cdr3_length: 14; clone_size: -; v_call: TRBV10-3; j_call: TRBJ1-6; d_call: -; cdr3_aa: CAISESVGNSPLHF; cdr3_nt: TGTGCCATCAGTGAGTCTGTTGGGAATTCACCCCTCCACTTT
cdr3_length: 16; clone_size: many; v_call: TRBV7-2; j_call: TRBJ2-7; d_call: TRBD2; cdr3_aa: CASSLPGTSGTYEQYF; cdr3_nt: TGTGCCAGCAGCTTACCCGGGACTAGCGGCACTTACGAGCAGTACTTC
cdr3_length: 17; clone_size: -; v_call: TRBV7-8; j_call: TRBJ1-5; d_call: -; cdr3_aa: CASSLATRQVRNQPQHF; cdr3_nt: TGTGCCAGCAGCTTAGCGACCCGCCAGGTGCGCAATCAGCCCCAGCATTTT
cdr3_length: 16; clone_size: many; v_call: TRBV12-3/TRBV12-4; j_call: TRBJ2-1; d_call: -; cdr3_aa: CASSISGYGSYNEQFF; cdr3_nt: TGTGCCAGCAGTATATCAGGGTACGGTTCCTACAATGAGCAGTTCTTC
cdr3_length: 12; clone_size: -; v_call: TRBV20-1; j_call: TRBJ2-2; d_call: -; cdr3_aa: CSASPSAGELFF; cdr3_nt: TGCAGTGCTAGCCCCAGCGCCGGGGAGCTGTTTTTT
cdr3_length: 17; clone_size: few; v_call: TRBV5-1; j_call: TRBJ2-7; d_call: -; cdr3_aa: CASSPDVSAGHSYEQYF; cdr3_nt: TGCGCCAGCAGCCCAGATGTCTCAGCGGGACACTCCTACGAGCAGTACTTC
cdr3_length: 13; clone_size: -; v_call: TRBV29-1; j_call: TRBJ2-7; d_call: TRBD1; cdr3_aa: CSVRQGVAYEQYF; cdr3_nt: TGCAGCGTTAGACAGGGAGTTGCCTACGAGCAGTACTTC
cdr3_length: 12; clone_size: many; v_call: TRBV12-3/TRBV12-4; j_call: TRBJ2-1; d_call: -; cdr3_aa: CASSALAIGQFF; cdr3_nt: TGTGCCAGCAGTGCACTAGCAATTGGGCAGTTCTTC
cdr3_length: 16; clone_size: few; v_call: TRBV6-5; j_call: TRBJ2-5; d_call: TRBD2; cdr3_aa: CASSSKRGRGQETQYF; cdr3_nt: TGTGCCAGCAGTTCCAAGCGGGGAAGGGGCCAAGAGACCCAGTACTTC
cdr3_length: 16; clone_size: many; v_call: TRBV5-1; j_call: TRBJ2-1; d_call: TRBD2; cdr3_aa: CASSFGTTSGVNEQFF; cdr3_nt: TGCGCCAGCAGCTTCGGGACTACCAGTGGGGTCAATGAGCAGTTCTTC
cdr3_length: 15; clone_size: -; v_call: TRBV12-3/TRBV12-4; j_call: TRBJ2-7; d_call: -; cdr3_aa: CASSRSRESTYEQYF; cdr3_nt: TGTGCCAGCAGCCGAAGCCGGGAGTCGACCTACGAGCAGTACTTC
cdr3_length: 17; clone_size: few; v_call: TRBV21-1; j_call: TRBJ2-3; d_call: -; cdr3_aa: CASSKSHRTDSTDTQYF; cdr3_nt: TGTGCCAGCAGCAAAAGCCACCGGACAGATAGCACAGATACGCAGTATTTT
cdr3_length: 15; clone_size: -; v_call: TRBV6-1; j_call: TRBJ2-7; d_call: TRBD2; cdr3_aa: CASSPHLTSGYEQYF; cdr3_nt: TGTGCCAGCAGTCCACATTTGACTAGCGGCTACGAGCAGTACTTC
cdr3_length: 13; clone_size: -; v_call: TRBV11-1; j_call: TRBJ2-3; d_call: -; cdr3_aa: CASTSQGLRTQYF; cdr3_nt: TGTGCCAGCACCTCTCAGGGACTCCGTACGCAGTATTTT
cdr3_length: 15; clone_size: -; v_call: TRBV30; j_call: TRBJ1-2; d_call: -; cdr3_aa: CAWTPGAFEEQDYTF; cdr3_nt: TGTGCCTGGACCCCGGGGGCATTTGAGGAACAGGACTACACCTTC
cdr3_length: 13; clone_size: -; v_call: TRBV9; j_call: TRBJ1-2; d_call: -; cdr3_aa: CASSDRSDYGYTF; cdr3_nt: TGTGCCAGCAGCGACCGTTCGGACTATGGCTACACCTTC
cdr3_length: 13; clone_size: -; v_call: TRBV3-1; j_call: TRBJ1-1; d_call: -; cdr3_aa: CASSHRQNTEAFF; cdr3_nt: TGTGCCAGCAGCCACAGACAGAACACTGAAGCTTTCTTT
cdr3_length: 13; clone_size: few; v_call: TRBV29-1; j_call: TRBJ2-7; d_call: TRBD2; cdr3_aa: CSAASGNSYEQYF; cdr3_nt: TGCAGCGCGGCTAGCGGGAACTCCTACGAGCAGTACTTC
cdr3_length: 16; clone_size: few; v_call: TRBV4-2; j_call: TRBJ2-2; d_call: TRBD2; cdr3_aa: CASSQASGSGTGELFF; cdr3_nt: TGTGCCAGCAGCCAGGCTAGCGGGAGCGGCACCGGGGAGCTGTTTTTT
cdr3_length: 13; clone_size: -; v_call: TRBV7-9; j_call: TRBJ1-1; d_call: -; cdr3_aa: CASGREVGTEAFF; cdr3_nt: TGTGCCAGCGGTAGGGAGGTTGGCACTGAAGCTTTCTTT
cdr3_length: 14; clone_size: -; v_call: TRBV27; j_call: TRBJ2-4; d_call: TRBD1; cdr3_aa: CASSSPGQLNIQYF; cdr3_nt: TGTGCCAGCAGTTCCCCGGGACAGCTAAACATTCAGTACTTC
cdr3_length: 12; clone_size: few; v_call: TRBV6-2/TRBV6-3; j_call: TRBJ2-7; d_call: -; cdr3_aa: CASTDDIYEQYF; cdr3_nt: TGTGCCAGCACCGACGACATCTACGAGCAGTACTTC
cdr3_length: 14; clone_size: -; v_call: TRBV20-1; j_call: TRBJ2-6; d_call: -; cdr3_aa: CSAARGSGANVLTF; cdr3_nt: TGCAGTGCCGCCCGGGGCTCTGGGGCCAACGTCCTGACTTTC
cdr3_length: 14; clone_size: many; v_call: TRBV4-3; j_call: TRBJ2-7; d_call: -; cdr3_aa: CASSPRAGNYEQYF; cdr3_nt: TGCGCCAGCAGCCCGAGGGCAGGGAACTACGAGCAGTACTTC
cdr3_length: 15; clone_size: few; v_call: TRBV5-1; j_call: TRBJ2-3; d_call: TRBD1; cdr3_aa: CASTLGDRVGDTQYF; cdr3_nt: TGCGCCAGCACCTTGGGGGACAGGGTAGGAGATACGCAGTATTTT
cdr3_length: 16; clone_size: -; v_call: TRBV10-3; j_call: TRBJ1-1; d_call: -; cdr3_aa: CAISESIFMGSTEAFF; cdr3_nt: TGTGCCATCAGTGAGTCGATCTTCATGGGGAGCACTGAAGCTTTCTTT
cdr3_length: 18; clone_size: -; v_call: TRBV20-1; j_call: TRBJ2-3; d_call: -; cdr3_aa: CSARGGGKAVPSTDTQYF; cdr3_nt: TGCAGTGCTAGAGGGGGAGGTAAAGCGGTACCTAGCACAGATACGCAGTATTTT